This entry concerns a single T cell receptor (beta chain). The record originates from a study of T-cell reconstitution after alpha-beta-depleted transplantation in children. During its preparation, the TCRbeta library received unique molecular identifiers. Using its own MiXCR run on the PCR reads, TCRdb lists one record per CDR3 protein. In the table there are a few hundred thousand distinct CDR3 sequences, 43% of which are singletons. The CDR3 has 13 residues. Germline CDR1 reads DFQATT; CDR2 reads SNEGSKA (reference sequence). V was pared by 1 base and J by 10 bases, with 2 bases of the junction left unmatched.

The input for sequencing was PBMCs, taken before TCRalphabeta/CD19-depleted stem cell transplant. The chain carries TRBV20-1 and TRBJ1-4; 11 nucleotides match TRBD1. The clonotype comes from a girl aged 2 to 10 with aplastic anemia, due to receive a stem cell transplant. The CDR3 here is CSARGTGGGKLFF. The CDR3 DNA reads as TGCAGTGCTAGAGGGACAGGGGGCGGAAAACTGTTTTTT.